Included here is one T cell receptor (beta chain) sequence, with context. Trimming shortened V by 3 bases and J by 3 bases, and 15 bases separated the two germline ends. The CDR3 has 15 amino acids. CDR1 and CDR2 (germline): SGHTS, YDEGEE. One entry per CDR3 protein results from TCRdb running MiXCR on the 5' RACE reads. In the table there are a few hundred thousand distinct CDR3 sequences, 24% of which are singletons. The sample belongs to a study of identical twins. In addition, the sample was reused for a study of T cells expressing NK-cell markers.

The origin of this receptor is a woman in her late teens or twenties in good health. This chain uses TRBV5-8 with TRBJ2-5; D is perhaps TRBD1 (7 bases). The material sequenced was CD4+ T cells sorted from blood. The CDR3 nucleotides are TGTGCCAGCAGCTCTAGGACAGGAGGGGAAGAGACCCAGTACTTC. It is translated as CASSSRTGGEETQYF.